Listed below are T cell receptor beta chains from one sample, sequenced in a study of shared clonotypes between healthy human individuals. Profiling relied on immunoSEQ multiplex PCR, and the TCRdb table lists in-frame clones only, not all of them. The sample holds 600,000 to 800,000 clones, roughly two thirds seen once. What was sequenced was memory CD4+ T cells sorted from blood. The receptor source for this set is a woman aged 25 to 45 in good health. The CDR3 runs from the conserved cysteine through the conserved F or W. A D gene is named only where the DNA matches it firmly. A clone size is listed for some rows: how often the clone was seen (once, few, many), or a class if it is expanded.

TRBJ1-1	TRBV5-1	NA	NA	CASRMQGLNTEAFF
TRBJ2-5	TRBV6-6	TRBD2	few	CASSMGTSGQETQYF
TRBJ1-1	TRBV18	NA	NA	CASSQGLNTEAFF
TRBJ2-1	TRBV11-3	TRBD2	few	CASSSGTSGTNEQFF
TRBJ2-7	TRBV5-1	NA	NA	CASSRDGSSYEQYF
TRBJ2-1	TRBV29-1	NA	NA	CSVVSQTLNEQFF
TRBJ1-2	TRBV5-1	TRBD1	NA	CASSLLITGAGGYTF
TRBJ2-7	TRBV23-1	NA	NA	CASSHGQSSYEQYF
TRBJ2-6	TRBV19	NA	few	CASNDEGISGANVLTF
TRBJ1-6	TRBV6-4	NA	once	CASSQAGSSPLHF
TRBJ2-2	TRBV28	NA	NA	CATYLGHGTGELFF
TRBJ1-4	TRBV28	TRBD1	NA	CASITGGVEKLFF
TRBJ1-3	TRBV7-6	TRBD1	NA	CASSYLGGQGSGNTIYF
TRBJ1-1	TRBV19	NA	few	CASSTAGTHYTEAFF
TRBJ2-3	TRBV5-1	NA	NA	CASSLVGRVGDTQYF
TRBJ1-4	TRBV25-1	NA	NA	CASSELRGFGRNEKLFF
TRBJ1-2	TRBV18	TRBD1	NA	CASQGQGSGGYTF
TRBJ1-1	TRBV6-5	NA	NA	CASSYEGEVGTEAFF
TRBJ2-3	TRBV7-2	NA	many	CASTLTWGSTDTQYF
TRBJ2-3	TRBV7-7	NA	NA	CASSRDRTDTQYF
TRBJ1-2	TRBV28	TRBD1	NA	CASGRQGPYGYTF
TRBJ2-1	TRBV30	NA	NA	CAWSVGNEQFF
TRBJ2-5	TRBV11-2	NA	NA	CASSYGQRQETQYF
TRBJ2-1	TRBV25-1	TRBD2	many	CASSESPSSGASLGKFF
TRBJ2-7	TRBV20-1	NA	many	CSAQDFYEQYF
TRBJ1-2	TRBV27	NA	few	CASSLDGVAGYTF
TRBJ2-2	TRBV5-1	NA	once	CASSLARTQTGELFF
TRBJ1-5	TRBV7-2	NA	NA	CASSLRGYGQPQHF
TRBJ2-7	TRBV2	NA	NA	CASKGTPASSYEQYF
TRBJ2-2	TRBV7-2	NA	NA	CASSLAPLASTGELFF
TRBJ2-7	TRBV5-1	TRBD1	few	CASSFGDRDSYEQYF
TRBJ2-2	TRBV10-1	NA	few	CASSEVRGGNTGELFF
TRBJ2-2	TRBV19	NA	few	CASSTSGTVAGELFF
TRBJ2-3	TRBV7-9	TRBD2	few	CASSSRLAGATDTQYF
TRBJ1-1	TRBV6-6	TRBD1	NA	CASSYQTGTNTEAFF
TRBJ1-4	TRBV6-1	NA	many	CASGEGKGNEKLFF
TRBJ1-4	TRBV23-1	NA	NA	CASTPRSGIHEKLFF
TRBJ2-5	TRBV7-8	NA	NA	CASSQRDWQETQYF
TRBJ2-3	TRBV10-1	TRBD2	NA	CASKATSSSDTQYF
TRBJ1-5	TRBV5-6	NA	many	CASSLMTGFQPQHF
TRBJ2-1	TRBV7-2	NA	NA	CASSVQAGTTNEQFF
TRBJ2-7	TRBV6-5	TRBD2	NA	CASRERLAAYEQYF
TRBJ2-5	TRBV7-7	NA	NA	CASSLGLERQETQYF
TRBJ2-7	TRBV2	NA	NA	CASSETINSYEQYF
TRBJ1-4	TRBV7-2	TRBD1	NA	CASSPGTGRSEKLFF
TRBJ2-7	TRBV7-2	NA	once	CASSLSSALLYEQYF
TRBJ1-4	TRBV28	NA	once	CASSLAFNEKLFF
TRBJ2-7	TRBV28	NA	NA	CASSLFFQGRDEQYF
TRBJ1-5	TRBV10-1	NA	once	CASNGTTPPRSNQPQHF
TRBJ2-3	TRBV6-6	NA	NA	CASSPSTDTQYF
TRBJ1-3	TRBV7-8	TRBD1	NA	CASSWDRPSSGNTIYF
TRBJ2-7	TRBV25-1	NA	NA	CASSESPDWAGSHYEQYF
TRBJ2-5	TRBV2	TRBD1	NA	CASSEGTGGRFGETQYF
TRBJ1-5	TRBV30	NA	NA	CAWSSVRHQPQHF
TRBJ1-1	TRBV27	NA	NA	CASSSRPGGNTEAFF
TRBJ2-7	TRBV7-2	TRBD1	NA	CASTTGTGTYEQYF
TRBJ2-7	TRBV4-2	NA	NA	CASSQEKGLHYEQYF
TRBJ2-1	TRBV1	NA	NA	CTSSQDQGPARPGGPHNEQFF